The 2 T cell receptor beta chains reported below all come from one sample, sequenced in a study of blood T cell repertoires in COVID-19. Assay: immunoSEQ multiplex PCR; the TCRdb copy retains only in-frame clones and omits some. This table has about 170,000 clones, more than 75% appearing once. Sample: peripheral blood. These receptors came from a woman older than 75 with COVID-19, enrolled during active disease.

The chain couples TRBV27 to TRBJ2-2, with D perhaps TRBD1 (5 bases). V lost 3 bases and J lost 5, with 7 bases in between. CDR1 MNHEY and CDR2 SMNVEV come from the germline V gene (reference sequence). The CDR3 consists of 13 residues. This CDR3 reads CASSLGRTGELFF. DNA of the CDR3: TGTGCCAGCAGTTTGGGGCGAACCGGGGAGCTGTTTTTT.

V and J are TRBV7-3 and TRBJ2-5, with 9 nucleotides matching TRBD1. Germline V lookup: CDR1 SGHTA, CDR2 FQGTGA. The V and J ends lost 3 bases and 0 bases, in that order; junction bases with no gene match: 14. The CDR3 has 19 amino acids. CDR3 nucleotide sequence: TGTGCCAGCAGCTTTGCGGTCGATCACGGGGACAGGGACCAAGAGACCCAGTACTTC. It codes for CASSFAVDHGDRDQETQYF.